The 28 T cell receptor beta chains presented below share a single source sample, sequenced in a study of blood T cell repertoires in COVID-19. Libraries were prepared by immunoSEQ multiplex PCR; TCRdb keeps only in-frame clonotypes and omits some of them. The sample yields about 140,000 clones, around 82% seen once. Sequencing used peripheral blood. These receptors originate from a woman aged 55-75 years with acute or convalescent COVID-19.

This clone was counted once. V and J are TRBV28 and TRBJ1-1, with D perhaps TRBD1 (5 bases). CDR1 and CDR2 (germline): MDHEN, SYDVKM. CDR3 length: 16 amino acids. V was pared by 4 bases and J by 7 bases, with 22 bases between. CDR3 DNA sequence: TGTGCCAGCAGTTCCCCTTCCGCAGGGAAGGGGTTTGAAGCTTTCTTT. Translating it yields CASSSPSAGKGFEAFF. Filled out from reference TRBV28 and TRBJ1-1, the complete variable domain reads DVKVTQSSRYLVKRTGEKVFLECVQDMDHENMFWYRQDPGLGLRLIYFSYDVKMKEKGDIPEGYSVSREKKERFSLILESASTNQTSMYLCASSSPSAGKGFEAFFGQGTRLTVV.

The chain couples TRBV28 to TRBJ1-2; 7 bases align to TRBD1. This CDR3 comprises 13 residues. Germline values: CDR1 MDHEN, CDR2 SYDVKM. J gave up 2 bases and V 10 bases, and 7 bases lay outside the gene matches. For the CDR3, the DNA is TGTGCCACCACCCGACAGGGAAACTATGGCTACACCTTC. Protein: CATTRQGNYGYTF.

The CDR3 DNA reads TGTGCCAGCAGTCCTACAGGGGGCACTGAAGCTTTCTTT. This encodes CASSPTGGTEAFF. The V and J genes are TRBV6-5 and TRBJ1-1; 8 positions match TRBD1. The CDR3 is 13 amino acids. Germline trimming cut 5 bases from V and 4 bases from J; bases unmatched to any gene: 3. Germline values: CDR1 MNHEY, CDR2 SVGAGI.

This chain links TRBV7-3 with TRBJ1-1; a possible D gene is TRBD1 (5 bases). The CDR3 length is 15 residues. V lost 5 bases and J 4 bases, leaving 17 bases between the germline ends. The germline CDR1 and CDR2 sequences are SGHTA and FQGTGA. CDR3 sequence: CASSLGPIQGTEAFF. The CDR3 DNA follows: TGTGCCAGCAGCCTAGGACCCATTCAGGGCACTGAAGCTTTCTTT. Drawing the rest from reference TRBV7-3 and TRBJ1-1, the complete variable domain is GAGVSQTPSNKVTEKGKYVELRCDPISGHTALYWYRQSLGQGPEFLIYFQGTGAADDSGLPNDRFFAVRPEGSVSTLKIQRTERGDSAVYLCASSLGPIQGTEAFFGQGTRLTVV.

The chain couples TRBV29-1 to TRBJ2-3; 9 bases match TRBD2. The CDR3 runs 20 residues. Trimming at V came to 8 bases and at J to 8 bases, leaving 32 bases not matched to a gene. The germline CDR1 and CDR2 sequences are SQVTM and ANQGSEA. CDR3 region: CSRRAPGPPTSGTGVGTQYF. The CDR3 coding sequence is TGCAGCCGCCGGGCCCCGGGGCCACCGACTAGCGGCACAGGAGTGGGTACGCAGTATTTT.

This clone was picked up a small number of times. This chain uses TRBV3-1 (or the pseudogene TRBV3-2) with TRBJ2-1, with 7 bases aligning to TRBD2. The germline V gene has CDR1 LGHDT and CDR2 YNNKEL (reference sequence). CDR3 length: 13 residues. Trimming at V came to 6 bases and at J to 13 bases, leaving 12 bases not matched to a gene. The CDR3: CASSQLKETSQFF. The CDR3 DNA follows: TGTGCCAGCAGTCAACTCAAGGAGACTAGCCAGTTCTTC.

The chain joins TRBV13 to TRBJ2-2; possible D gene TRBD1, 6 bases. The CDR3 contains 14 residues. Trimming removed 5 bases from V and 4 bases from J, with 11 bases in between. Per germline, CDR1 PRHDT and CDR2 FYEKMQ (reference sequence). The CDR3 nucleotides read TGTGCCAGCAGCCCCAGGGGTGGCACCGGGGAGCTGTTTTTT. Translating it yields CASSPRGGTGELFF.

This clone was seen just once. The J gene is TRBJ2-1, the V gene TRBV5-4, with TRBD2 matching over 9 bases. This CDR3 has 15 residues. CDR1 and CDR2 from the germline V gene are SGHNT and YYREEE (reference sequence). The trim removed 0 bases at V and 4 bases at J, leaving 2 bases unmatched. The CDR3 spells CASSLEAGGYNEQFF. In DNA form, the CDR3 reads TGTGCCAGCAGCTTGGAAGCGGGAGGTTACAATGAGCAGTTCTTC.

This clone has just one count. The chain joins TRBV7-2 to TRBJ2-2; D unclear. V was trimmed by 4 bases and J by 0 bases, leaving 3 bases between them. This CDR3 is built from 13 residues. CDR1 and CDR2 from the germline V gene are SGHTA and FQGNSA. CDR3 amino acids: CASSSSNTGELFF. The CDR3 bases are TGTGCCAGCAGCTCCTCGAACACCGGGGAGCTGTTTTTT.

CDR3 coding DNA: TGTGCCAGCAGTTTGGCAGGGTTCGAGGCTAATGAAAAACTGTTTTTT. Protein product: CASSLAGFEANEKLFF. The chain links TRBV28 to TRBJ1-4, with D tentatively TRBD1 (5 bases). The CDR3 runs to 16 residues. Deletions cut 3 bases from V and 3 bases from J, with 14 bases between. Germline V gene data show CDR1 as MDHEN and CDR2 as SYDVKM.

The genes are TRBV7-3 and TRBJ2-7; D possibly corresponds to TRBD2 (7 bases). The V and J ends lost 5 bases and 2 bases respectively, with 16 bases between them. This CDR3 is 15 amino acids long. Germline-derived CDR1 and CDR2 are SGHTA and FQGTGA. Here the CDR3 reads CASSQGPSGTYEQYF. The CDR3 bases are TGTGCCAGCAGCCAGGGGCCTAGCGGCACCTACGAGCAGTACTTC.

V gene TRBV6-5 combines with J gene TRBJ1-5; TRBD1 agrees at 12 bases. The germline V gene encodes CDR1 MNHEY and CDR2 SVGAGI. CDR3 length: 14 residues. V shed 6 bases, J shed 7 bases, and the junction held 4 bases outside the gene matches. The CDR3 spells CASRGQGAAQPQHF. Here the CDR3 DNA reads TGTGCCAGCAGGGGACAGGGGGCCGCACAGCCCCAGCATTTT.

The chain has TRBV5-1 and TRBJ1-6; TRBD1 aligns across 7 bases. Germline V gene data show CDR1 as SGHRS and CDR2 as YFSETQ. V trimming: 4 bases; J trimming: 7 bases; junction bases outside the gene matches: 11. The CDR3 runs to 16 residues. The CDR3 loop reads CASSQQGQGGNSPLHF. CDR3 in DNA: TGCGCCAGCAGCCAACAGGGGCAGGGCGGGAATTCACCCCTCCACTTT. The full variable domain, its missing parts supplied by reference TRBV5-1 and TRBJ1-6, is KAGVTQTPRYLIKTRGQQVTLSCSPISGHRSVSWYQQTPGQGLQFLFEYFSETQRNKGNFPGRFSGRQFSNSRSEMNVSTLELGDSALYLCASSQQGQGGNSPLHFGNGTRLTVT.

This clone was seen repeatedly, ten times or more. The chain couples TRBV19 to TRBJ2-1; 11 nucleotides agree with TRBD2. Germline CDR1 reads LNHDA; CDR2 reads SQIVND (reference sequence). The trim removed 5 bases at V and 7 bases at J, leaving 4 bases unmatched. This CDR3 comprises 14 residues. The DNA for the CDR3 is TGTGCCAGTAGTCCTAGCGGGAGGCAAAATGAGCAGTTCTTC. This gives the protein CASSPSGRQNEQFF. The full variable domain, with the rest looked up from reference TRBV19 and TRBJ2-1, is DGGITQSPKYLFRKEGQNVTLSCEQNLNHDAMYWYRQDPGQGLRLIYYSQIVNDFQKGDIAEGYSVSREKKESFPLTVTSAQKNPTAFYLCASSPSGRQNEQFFGPGTRLTVL.

This chain uses TRBV5-1 with TRBJ2-7; 7 nucleotides match TRBD1. V lost 4 bases, J lost 4 bases, and 11 bases stayed unmatched. The CDR3 runs to 15 residues. Germline CDR1 is SGHRS and CDR2 is YFSETQ. CDR3 sequence: CASSPTGVGQYEQYF. Here the CDR3 DNA reads TGCGCCAGCAGCCCAACAGGGGTCGGCCAATACGAGCAGTACTTC.

The table lists this clone with a count of one. Written as DNA, the CDR3 is TGCAGCGTTGAAAAACCCCGGACTAGCGGGAGCATGTATCTCTACGAGCAGTACTTC. Translation: CSVEKPRTSGSMYLYEQYF. This chain uses TRBV29-1 with TRBJ2-7, with 13 bases matching TRBD2. The ends lost 2 bases at V and 3 bases at J; junction bases unmatched: 16. This CDR3 region has 19 residues. CDR1 SQVTM and CDR2 ANQGSEA come from the germline V gene.

The chain couples TRBV18 to TRBJ1-3; D ambiguous. Germline V CDR1 and CDR2: KGHSH, LQKENI. The germline V and J ends were trimmed by 4 bases and 8 bases, with 21 bases remaining between them. The CDR3 sequence is 16 residues long. The CDR3 is CASSLLASDGSDTIYF. The CDR3 DNA reads TGTGCCAGCTCACTCCTCGCCTCGGACGGGAGCGACACCATATATTTT.

This clone has a handful of counts. The chain has TRBV25-1 and TRBJ2-7; tentatively, D is TRBD2 (6 bases). Germline lookup yields CDR1 MGHDK and CDR2 SYGVNS. The V end was cut by 1 base, the J end by 7 bases, with 14 bases between. The CDR3 contains 14 residues. This CDR3 is CASSEFGGAGEQYF. For the CDR3, the DNA is TGTGCCAGCAGTGAATTCGGCGGGGCGGGGGAGCAGTACTTC.

V and J are TRBV11-3 and TRBJ2-3, with TRBD2 identical over 11 bases. There are 16 residues in the CDR3. Germline CDR1 reads SGHNT; CDR2 reads YENEEA. Losses at the gene ends were 5 bases for V and 4 bases for J; bases not matched to a gene: 8. Here the CDR3 reads CASSKIAGGPPDTQYF. The CDR3 nucleotides read TGTGCCAGCAGCAAAATAGCGGGAGGGCCTCCAGATACGCAGTATTTT.

In this sample, this clone turned up a few times. The chain employs TRBV19 and TRBJ2-7; 8 positions match TRBD2. Germline V gives CDR1 LNHDA, CDR2 SQIVND (reference sequence). The CDR3 totals 15 residues. V was pared by 1 base and J by 4 bases, with 6 bases of the junction left unmatched. CDR3 sequence (DNA): TGTGCCAGTAGTATAGTCGCGGGAGGATGGTACGAGCAGTACTTC. Encoded protein: CASSIVAGGWYEQYF.

This chain links TRBV28 with TRBJ1-1; no definite D call. Germline V lookup: CDR1 MDHEN, CDR2 SYDVKM. Trimming left V 3 bases short and J 2 bases short, with 10 bases between. This CDR3 has 14 amino acids. Here the CDR3 DNA reads TGTGCCAGCAGTTTCGCCAGGTCCAACACTGAAGCTTTCTTT. Translating gives CASSFARSNTEAFF.

The V and J genes are TRBV7-2 and TRBJ1-4; a possible D gene is TRBD1 (6 bases). The V gene's germline CDR1 is SGHTA and CDR2 FQGNSA. This CDR3 comprises 15 residues. Trimming removed 5 bases from V and 3 bases from J, with 13 bases in between. For the CDR3, the DNA is TGTGCCAGCAGCCCTCAGGGGCTACCTAATGAAAAACTGTTTTTT. Translation: CASSPQGLPNEKLFF.

This chain connects TRBV5-1 to TRBJ2-1, with 8 bases aligning to TRBD2. Per the germline V gene, CDR1 is SGHRS and CDR2 is YFSETQ. V lost 5 bases, J lost 3 bases, and 4 bases stayed unmatched. This CDR3 comprises 14 residues. The CDR3 DNA sequence: TGCGCCAGCAGACTAGCGGAGCTCTACAATGAGCAGTTCTTC. Amino acid sequence: CASRLAELYNEQFF. Complete variable domain (other parts from reference TRBV5-1 and TRBJ2-1): KAGVTQTPRYLIKTRGQQVTLSCSPISGHRSVSWYQQTPGQGLQFLFEYFSETQRNKGNFPGRFSGRQFSNSRSEMNVSTLELGDSALYLCASRLAELYNEQFFGPGTRLTVL.

This sequence joins TRBV29-1 and TRBJ1-2, with D tentatively TRBD1 (6 bases). The CDR3 contains 11 residues. From germline, CDR1 is SQVTM and CDR2 ANQGSEA. V lost 4 bases and J 6 bases, leaving 9 bases between the germline ends. CDR3 bases: TGCAGCGTTGCAGGGGAGAATGGCTACACCTTC. It specifies CSVAGENGYTF.

The chain links TRBV19 to TRBJ1-3, with D perhaps TRBD1 (6 bases). This CDR3 region has 15 residues. From germline, CDR1 is LNHDA and CDR2 SQIVND (reference sequence). The germline V and J ends were trimmed by 7 bases and 0 bases, with 13 bases remaining between them. DNA of the CDR3: TGTGCCAGTACTAAATCAGGGGTCTCTGGAAACACCATATATTTT. Protein product: CASTKSGVSGNTIYF.

The chain recombines TRBV24-1 with TRBJ2-1, with 8 bases matching TRBD2. V shed 6 bases, J shed 4 bases, and the junction held 19 bases outside the gene matches. CDR3 length: 19 residues. Looked up from germline, CDR1 is KGHDR and CDR2 is SFDVKD. CDR3 protein: CATSSHLALSGKVYNEQFF. The CDR3 DNA follows: TGTGCCACCAGTTCCCACCTCGCTCTTAGCGGGAAAGTTTACAATGAGCAGTTCTTC.

The chain is built from TRBV7-6 and TRBJ2-5; TRBD2 matches 8 bases. The CDR3 is 16 residues long. The trim removed 2 bases at V and 5 bases at J, leaving 10 bases unmatched. Germline values: CDR1 SGHVS, CDR2 FNYEAQ. The CDR3 is CASSLMGLASGETQYF. The CDR3 nucleotides are TGTGCCAGCAGCTTAATGGGCTTGGCTAGCGGGGAGACCCAGTACTTC.

The chain links TRBV7-9 to TRBJ2-7; D is uncertain. Trimming left V 3 bases short and J 3 bases short, with 3 bases between. Germline V gene lookup returns CDR1 SEHNR and CDR2 FQNEAQ (reference sequence). This CDR3 comprises 11 residues. The CDR3 DNA reads as TGTGCCAGCAGCTTTAACTACGAGCAGTACTTC. Protein product: CASSFNYEQYF.